The 16 T cell receptor beta chains given below trace back to one sample, sequenced in a study of CD8+ T cells in alopecia areata. RNA, once extracted, was reverse transcribed into cDNA for use as the sequencing template. Clones were read by immunoSEQ multiplex PCR, and TCRdb kept only the in-frame ones, dropping some. This table holds about 170,000 clones, 67% found once. The source was CD8+ T cells sorted from blood, collected at week 0. The receptors come from a human donor with alopecia areata.

This chain connects TRBV7-9 to TRBJ2-1, with 12 bases fitting TRBD2. CDR1 and CDR2 (germline): SEHNR, FQNEAQ (reference sequence). The CDR3 runs to 16 residues. J gave up 5 bases and V 2 bases, and 4 bases lay outside the gene matches. The CDR3 sequence: CASSLLAGGSNNEQFF. For the CDR3, the DNA is TGTGCCAGCAGCTTACTAGCGGGGGGGAGCAACAATGAGCAGTTCTTC.

The chain carries TRBV29-1 and TRBJ2-4; TRBD1 is a possible D gene (5 bases). CDR3 length equals 16 residues. V lost 7 bases to trimming and J lost 1 base, with 20 bases between them. Germline V lookup: CDR1 SQVTM, CDR2 ANQGSEA. This chain's CDR3 is CSAIEASRVAKNIQYF. The CDR3 DNA reads as TGCAGCGCTATTGAGGCTTCCAGGGTTGCCAAAAACATTCAGTACTTC.

V is TRBV27 and J is TRBJ1-2; TRBD1 might be the D (6 bases). Trimming pared 3 bases from V and 4 bases from J, leaving 12 bases between. Germline CDR1 MNHEY, CDR2 SMNVEV (reference sequence). The CDR3 has 14 residues. DNA for the CDR3: TGTGCCAGCAGTTTCCGTGGGGGGGCCTATGGCTACACCTTC. Its translation is CASSFRGGAYGYTF.

The CDR3 spells CASRGLAGFSYEQYF. DNA for the CDR3: TGTGCCAGCAGAGGACTAGCGGGGTTCTCCTACGAGCAGTACTTC. This chain connects TRBV2 to TRBJ2-7, with TRBD2 matching over 12 bases. CDR3 size: 15 residues. The germline V gene encodes CDR1 SNHLY and CDR2 FYNNEI. V lost 6 bases to trimming and J lost 0 bases; unmatched junction nucleotides: 3.

This clone was seen once. The V and J genes are TRBV29-1 and TRBJ2-1; no clear D gene. V dropped 4 bases and J dropped 8 bases, with 9 bases sitting between them. CDR1 is SQVTM and CDR2 is ANQGSEA in the germline V gene. This CDR3 is 11 amino acids long. CDR3 in amino acids: CSVVGSDEQFF. The CDR3 region has the DNA TGCAGCGTTGTGGGTTCCGATGAGCAGTTCTTC.

CDR3 in DNA: TGTGCCTGGAGTTCTGATTCCTACGAGCAGTACTTC. As protein: CAWSSDSYEQYF. The chain combines TRBV30 with TRBJ2-7, with D uncertain. Trimming pared 2 bases from V and 1 base from J, leaving 6 bases between. Germline CDR1 GTSNPN, CDR2 SVGIG (reference sequence). The CDR3 is 12 amino acids.

This clone was recorded a few times. V is TRBV5-6 and J is TRBJ1-3, with D uncertain. The V end was cut by 0 bases, the J end by 0 bases, with 10 bases between. The length of the CDR3 is 16 residues. CDR1 is SGHDT and CDR2 is YYEEEE in the germline V gene. The CDR3 region is CASSLEGRNSGNTIYF. As DNA, the CDR3 is TGTGCCAGCAGCTTGGAAGGCCGGAACTCTGGAAACACCATATATTTT.

The chain couples TRBV29-1 to TRBJ2-3, with 11 bases fitting TRBD1. CDR3 size: 17 residues. Germline CDR1 and CDR2: SQVTM and ANQGSEA. Trimming removed 1 base from V and 9 bases from J; junction bases left unmatched: 15. The CDR3 region is CSVEATVGQGAEFTQYF. CDR3 nucleotide sequence: TGCAGCGTTGAAGCCACCGTCGGACAGGGGGCTGAGTTCACGCAGTATTTT.

This chain joins TRBV9 and TRBJ1-5; the D gene is possibly TRBD1 (5 bases). The CDR3 length is 15 residues. With 6 bases removed from V and 7 bases from J, the gap between germline ends came to 20 bases. Germline V lookup: CDR1 SGDLS, CDR2 YYNGEE. This CDR3 reads CASTPGDGAGQPQHF. In nucleotides, the CDR3 is TGTGCCAGCACCCCTGGGGACGGCGCAGGGCAGCCCCAGCATTTT.

This clone has only a few counts. The chain combines TRBV10-3 with TRBJ2-5; D unclear. Germline CDR1 is ENHRY and CDR2 is SYGVKD. V was cut by 4 bases and J by 2 bases, with 11 bases left in between. The CDR3 consists of 14 residues. The CDR3: CAISVRLEQETQYF. The CDR3 bases are TGTGCCATCAGTGTTAGGCTGGAGCAAGAGACCCAGTACTTC.

This rearrangement joins TRBV5-6 to TRBJ1-1; the match to TRBD1 covers 9 bases. The CDR3 covers 16 residues. With 3 bases clipped from V and 0 bases from J, the junction kept 6 bases outside the gene matches. Germline V CDR1 and CDR2: SGHDT, YYEEEE. CDR3 sequence reads: CASSYLRDRVNTEAFF. The CDR3 bases are TGTGCCAGCAGCTACCTCCGGGACAGGGTGAACACTGAAGCTTTCTTT.

The genes are TRBV29-1 and TRBJ2-7, with D tentatively TRBD1 or TRBD2 (5 bases each). This CDR3 contains 13 residues. Trimming removed 5 bases from V and 3 bases from J, with 14 bases in between. Germline V CDR1 and CDR2: SQVTM, ANQGSEA. The CDR3 protein is CSVSGTGSYEQYF. The CDR3 DNA is TGCAGCGTTTCCGGGACGGGGAGCTACGAGCAGTACTTC.

J is TRBJ1-1 and V is TRBV27; D ambiguous. CDR1 MNHEY and CDR2 SMNVEV come from the germline V gene (reference sequence). This CDR3 has 13 amino acids. V was cut by 3 bases and J by 1 base, with 6 bases left in between. The CDR3 DNA sequence: TGTGCCAGCAGTTTCATGAGGAACACTGAAGCTTTCTTT. Its translation is CASSFMRNTEAFF.

The gene calls are TRBV12-5 and TRBJ2-5; 7 nucleotides align to TRBD1. V shed 0 bases, J shed 1 base, and the junction held 2 bases outside the gene matches. The CDR3 has 15 amino acids. Germline CDR1 and CDR2: LGHNT and FRNRAP. The CDR3 here is CASGLVRGLQETQYF. CDR3 coding DNA: TGTGCTAGTGGTTTGGTAAGGGGGCTCCAAGAGACCCAGTACTTC.

The chain uses TRBV7-9 and TRBJ1-1, with D perhaps TRBD1 (5 bases). V was trimmed by 0 bases and J by 11 bases, leaving 19 bases between them. The germline gives CDR1 SEHNR, CDR2 FQNEAQ (reference sequence). The CDR3 length is 15 residues. The CDR3: CASSLAIGDRGVAFF. CDR3 bases: TGTGCCAGCAGCTTAGCTATTGGGGACCGGGGGGTGGCTTTCTTT.

The chain employs TRBV10-3 and TRBJ1-2; 8 positions agree with TRBD1. The CDR3 loop spans 19 amino acids. Trimming at V came to 1 base and at J to 10 bases, leaving 23 bases not matched to a gene. The germline V gene has CDR1 ENHRY and CDR2 SYGVKD. Here the CDR3 reads CAISEWDRAKGQGIWLYTF. CDR3 nucleotide sequence: TGTGCCATCAGTGAGTGGGACCGCGCAAAAGGACAGGGAATATGGCTCTACACCTTC.